One T cell receptor (beta chain) is described in this entry. Antigen: not known. PCR amplification relied on 60 Vbeta primers (plus 13 Jbeta primers). The table came from immunoSEQ multiplex PCR; TCRdb's copy has only in-frame clones and leaves some out. The repertoire holds hundreds of thousands of clones, with 82% as singletons. The CDR3 runs 15 residues. Germline CDR1 reads WSHSY; CDR2 reads SAAADI. Trimming pared 6 bases from V and 4 bases from J, leaving 16 bases between. The sample originates from a study of cytomegalovirus exposure and HLA in healthy donors. Notes on the study in general: A missense DCLRE1C variant was associated with V- and J-gene trimming of TCR beta chains in a later analysis, and an independent cohort replicated the association.

This sequence joins TRBV10-2 and TRBJ2-1, with D possibly being TRBD1 (6 bases). The sequence was obtained from a man aged 40-49 years in good health and CMV-seropositive. Sequencing used PBMCs. Here the CDR3 reads CASRVEQGSYNEQFF. The CDR3 DNA reads as TGCGCCAGCAGAGTTGAACAGGGCTCTTACAATGAGCAGTTCTTC.